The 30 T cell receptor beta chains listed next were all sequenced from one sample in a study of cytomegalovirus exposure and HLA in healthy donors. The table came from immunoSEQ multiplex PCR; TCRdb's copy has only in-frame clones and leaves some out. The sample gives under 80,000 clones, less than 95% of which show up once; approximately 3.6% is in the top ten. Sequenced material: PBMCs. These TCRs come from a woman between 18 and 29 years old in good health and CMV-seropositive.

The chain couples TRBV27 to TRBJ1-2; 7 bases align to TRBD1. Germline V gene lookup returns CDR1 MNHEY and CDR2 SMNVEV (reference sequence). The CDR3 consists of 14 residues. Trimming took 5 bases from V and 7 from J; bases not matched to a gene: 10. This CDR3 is CASSPNPGGLGYTF. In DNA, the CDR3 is TGTGCCAGCAGTCCAAATCCAGGGGGGCTTGGCTACACCTTC.

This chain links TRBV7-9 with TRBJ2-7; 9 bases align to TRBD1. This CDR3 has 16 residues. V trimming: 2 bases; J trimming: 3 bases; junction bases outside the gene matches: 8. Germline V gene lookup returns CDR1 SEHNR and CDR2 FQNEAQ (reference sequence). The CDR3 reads CASSLYSSTGGYEQYF. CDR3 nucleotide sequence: TGTGCCAGCAGCTTATATTCATCGACAGGGGGCTACGAGCAGTACTTC.

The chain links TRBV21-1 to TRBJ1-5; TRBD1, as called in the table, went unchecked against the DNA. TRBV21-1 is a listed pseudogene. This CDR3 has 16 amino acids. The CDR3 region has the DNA TGTGCCAGCAGCCCTCGGGACAGGGGGCGAAGTCAGCCCCAGCATTTT. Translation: CASSPRDRGRSQPQHF.

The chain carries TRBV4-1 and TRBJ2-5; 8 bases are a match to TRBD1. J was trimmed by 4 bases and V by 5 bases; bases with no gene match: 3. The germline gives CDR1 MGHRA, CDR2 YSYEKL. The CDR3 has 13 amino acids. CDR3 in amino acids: CASSTDRGETQYF. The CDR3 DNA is TGCGCCAGCAGCACAGACAGGGGAGAGACCCAGTACTTC.

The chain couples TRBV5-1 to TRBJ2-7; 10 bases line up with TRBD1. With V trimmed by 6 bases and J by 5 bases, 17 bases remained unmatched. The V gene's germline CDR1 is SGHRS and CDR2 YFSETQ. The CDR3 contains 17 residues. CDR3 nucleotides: TGCGCCAGCAAACCGACAATGACAGGGGGCATTAGTAACGAGCAGTACTTC. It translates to CASKPTMTGGISNEQYF.

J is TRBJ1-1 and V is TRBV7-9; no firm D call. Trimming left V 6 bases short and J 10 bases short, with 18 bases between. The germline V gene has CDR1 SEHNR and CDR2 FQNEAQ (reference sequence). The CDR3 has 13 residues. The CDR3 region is CASRFDSPGRAFF. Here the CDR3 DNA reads TGTGCCAGCAGATTCGACTCCCCCGGGAGAGCTTTCTTT.

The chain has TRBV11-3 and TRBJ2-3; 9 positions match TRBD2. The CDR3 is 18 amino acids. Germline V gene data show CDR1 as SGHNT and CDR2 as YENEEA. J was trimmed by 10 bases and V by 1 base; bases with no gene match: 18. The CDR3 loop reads CASSLGGVASGGTGAQYF. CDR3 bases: TGTGCCAGCAGCTTAGGAGGCGTTGCGAGCGGGGGGACCGGAGCGCAGTATTTT.

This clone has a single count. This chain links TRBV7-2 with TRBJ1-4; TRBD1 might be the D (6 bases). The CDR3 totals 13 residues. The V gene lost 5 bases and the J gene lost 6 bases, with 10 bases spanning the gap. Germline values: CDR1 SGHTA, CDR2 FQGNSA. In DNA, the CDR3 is TGTGCCAGCAGCACAAGGACAGATGAAAAACTGTTTTTT. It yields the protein CASSTRTDEKLFF.

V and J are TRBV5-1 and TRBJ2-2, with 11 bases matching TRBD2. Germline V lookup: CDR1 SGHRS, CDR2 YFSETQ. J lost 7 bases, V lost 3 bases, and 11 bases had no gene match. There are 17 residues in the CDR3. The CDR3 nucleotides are TGCGCCAGCAGCTCGACGACTAGCGGGGCCATAGTCGGGGAGCTGTTTTTT. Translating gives CASSSTTSGAIVGELFF. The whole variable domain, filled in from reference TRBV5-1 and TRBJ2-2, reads KAGVTQTPRYLIKTRGQQVTLSCSPISGHRSVSWYQQTPGQGLQFLFEYFSETQRNKGNFPGRFSGRQFSNSRSEMNVSTLELGDSALYLCASSSTTSGAIVGELFFGEGSRLTVL.

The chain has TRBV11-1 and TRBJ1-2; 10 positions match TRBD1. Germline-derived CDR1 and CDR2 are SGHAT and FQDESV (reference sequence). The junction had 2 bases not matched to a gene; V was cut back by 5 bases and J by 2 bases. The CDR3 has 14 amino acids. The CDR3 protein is CASSPGQGNYGYTF. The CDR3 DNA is TGTGCCAGCAGCCCGGGACAGGGGAACTATGGCTACACCTTC.

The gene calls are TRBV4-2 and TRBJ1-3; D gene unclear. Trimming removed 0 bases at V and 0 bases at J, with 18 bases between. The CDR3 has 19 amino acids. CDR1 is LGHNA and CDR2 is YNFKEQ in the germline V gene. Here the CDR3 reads CASSQEYHIGSASGNTIYF. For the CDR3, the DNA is TGTGCCAGCAGCCAAGAGTATCATATCGGTTCTGCCTCTGGAAACACCATATATTTT.

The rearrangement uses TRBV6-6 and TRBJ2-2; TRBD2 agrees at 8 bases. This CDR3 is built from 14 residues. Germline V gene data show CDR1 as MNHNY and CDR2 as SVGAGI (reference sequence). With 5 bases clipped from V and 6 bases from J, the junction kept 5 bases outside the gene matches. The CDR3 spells CASSPGGPSGELFF. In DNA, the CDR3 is TGTGCCAGCAGTCCGGGGGGGCCCTCCGGGGAGCTGTTTTTT.

This CDR3 is CASSPAGTGAYGYTF. DNA of the CDR3: TGTGCCAGCAGTCCAGCCGGGACAGGGGCCTATGGCTACACCTTC. The V gene is TRBV6-5, the J gene TRBJ1-2; 10 bases fit TRBD1. Germline V CDR1 and CDR2: MNHEY, SVGAGI. The junction had 7 bases not matched to a gene; V was cut back by 5 bases and J by 4 bases. The CDR3 loop spans 15 amino acids.

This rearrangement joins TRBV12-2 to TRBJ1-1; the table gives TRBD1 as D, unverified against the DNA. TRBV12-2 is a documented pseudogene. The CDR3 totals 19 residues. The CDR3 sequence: CASRLVRTHLSHMNTEAFF. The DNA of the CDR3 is TGTGCAAGTCGCTTAGTAAGGACACATCTTTCCCACATGAACACTGAAGCTTTCTTT.

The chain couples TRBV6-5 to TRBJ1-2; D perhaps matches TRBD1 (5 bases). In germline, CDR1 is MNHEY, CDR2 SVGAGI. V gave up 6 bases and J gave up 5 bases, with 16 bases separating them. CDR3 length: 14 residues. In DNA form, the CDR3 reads TGTGCCAGCAGGGGCCAGGGAGGGAGTTATGGCTACACCTTC. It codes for CASRGQGGSYGYTF.

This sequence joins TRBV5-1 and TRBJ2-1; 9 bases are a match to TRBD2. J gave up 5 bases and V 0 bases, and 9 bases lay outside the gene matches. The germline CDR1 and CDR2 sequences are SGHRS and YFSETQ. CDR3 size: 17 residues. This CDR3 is CASSLEVRGRANNEQFF. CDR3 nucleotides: TGCGCCAGCAGCTTGGAGGTCCGCGGGAGGGCCAACAATGAGCAGTTCTTC.

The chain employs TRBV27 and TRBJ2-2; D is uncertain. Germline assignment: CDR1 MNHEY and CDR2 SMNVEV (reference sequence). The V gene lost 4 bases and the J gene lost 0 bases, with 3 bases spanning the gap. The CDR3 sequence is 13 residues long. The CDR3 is CASSSTNTGELFF. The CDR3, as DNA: TGTGCCAGCAGTTCTACGAACACCGGGGAGCTGTTTTTT.

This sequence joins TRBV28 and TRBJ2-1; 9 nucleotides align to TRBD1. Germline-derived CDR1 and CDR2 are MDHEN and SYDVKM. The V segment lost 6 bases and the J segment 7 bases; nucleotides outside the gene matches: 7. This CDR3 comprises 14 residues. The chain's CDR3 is CASRGTGHENEQFF. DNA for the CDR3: TGTGCCAGCAGGGGGACAGGGCACGAAAATGAGCAGTTCTTC.

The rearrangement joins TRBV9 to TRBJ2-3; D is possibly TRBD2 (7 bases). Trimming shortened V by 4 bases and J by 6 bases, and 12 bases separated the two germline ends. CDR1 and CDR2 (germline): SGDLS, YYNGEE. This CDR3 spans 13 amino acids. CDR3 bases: TGTGCCAGCAGCCCGCGGGGGCGGGATACGCAGTATTTT. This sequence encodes CASSPRGRDTQYF.

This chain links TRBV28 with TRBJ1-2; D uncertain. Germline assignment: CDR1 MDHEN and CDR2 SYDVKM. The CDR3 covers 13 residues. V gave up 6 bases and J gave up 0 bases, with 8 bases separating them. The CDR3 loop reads CASRRGPNYGYTF. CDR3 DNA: TGTGCCAGCAGGCGAGGGCCTAACTATGGCTACACCTTC.

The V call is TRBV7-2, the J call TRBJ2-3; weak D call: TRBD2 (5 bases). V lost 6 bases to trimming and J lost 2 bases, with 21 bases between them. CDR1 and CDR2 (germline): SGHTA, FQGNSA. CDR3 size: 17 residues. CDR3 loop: CASRDFRGRHLTDTQYF. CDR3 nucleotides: TGTGCCAGCAGGGACTTCCGCGGTCGGCATCTCACAGATACGCAGTATTTT.

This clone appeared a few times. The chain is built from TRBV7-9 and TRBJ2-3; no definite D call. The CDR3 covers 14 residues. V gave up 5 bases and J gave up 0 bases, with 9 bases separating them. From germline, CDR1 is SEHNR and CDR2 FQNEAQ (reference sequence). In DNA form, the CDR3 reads TGTGCCAGCAGCCCCGAACTCAGCACAGATACGCAGTATTTT. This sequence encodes CASSPELSTDTQYF.

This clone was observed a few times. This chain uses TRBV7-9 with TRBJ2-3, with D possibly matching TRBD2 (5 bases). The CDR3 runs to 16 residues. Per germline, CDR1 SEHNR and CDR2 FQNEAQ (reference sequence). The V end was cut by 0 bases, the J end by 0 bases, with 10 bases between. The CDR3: CASSLAGGGSTDTQYF. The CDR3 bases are TGTGCCAGCAGCTTAGCCGGCGGCGGGAGCACAGATACGCAGTATTTT.

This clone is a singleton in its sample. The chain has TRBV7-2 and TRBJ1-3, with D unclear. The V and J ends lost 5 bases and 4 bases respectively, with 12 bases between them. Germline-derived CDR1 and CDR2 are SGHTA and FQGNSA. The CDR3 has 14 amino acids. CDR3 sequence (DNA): TGTGCCAGCAGCAGCCTCGCGGCCGGAAACACCATATATTTT. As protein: CASSSLAAGNTIYF.

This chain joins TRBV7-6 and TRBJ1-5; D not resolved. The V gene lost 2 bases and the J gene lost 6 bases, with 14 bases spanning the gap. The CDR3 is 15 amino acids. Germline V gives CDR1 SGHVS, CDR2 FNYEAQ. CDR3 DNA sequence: TGTGCCAGCAGCTTAAGCCGGGGAGAAGGTCAGCCCCAGCATTTT. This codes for CASSLSRGEGQPQHF.

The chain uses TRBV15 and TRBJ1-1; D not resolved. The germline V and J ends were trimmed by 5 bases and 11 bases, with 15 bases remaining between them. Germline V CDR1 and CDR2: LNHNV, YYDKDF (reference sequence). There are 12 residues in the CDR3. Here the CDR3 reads CATSHQYSGAFF. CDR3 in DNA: TGTGCCACCAGCCACCAGTACAGTGGGGCTTTCTTT. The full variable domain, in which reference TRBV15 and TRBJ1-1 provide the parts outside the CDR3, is DAMVIQNPRYQVTQFGKPVTLSCSQTLNHNVMYWYQQKSSQAPKLLFHYYDKDFNNEADTPDNFQSRRPNTSFCFLDIRSPGLGDTAMYLCATSHQYSGAFFGQGTRLTVV.

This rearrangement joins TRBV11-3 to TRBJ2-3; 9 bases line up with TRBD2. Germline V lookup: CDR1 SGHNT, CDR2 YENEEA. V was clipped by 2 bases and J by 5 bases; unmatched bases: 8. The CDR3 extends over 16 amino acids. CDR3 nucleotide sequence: TGTGCCAGCAGCTTACTGCGGGGGGGCCGGGTAGATACGCAGTATTTT. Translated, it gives CASSLLRGGRVDTQYF.

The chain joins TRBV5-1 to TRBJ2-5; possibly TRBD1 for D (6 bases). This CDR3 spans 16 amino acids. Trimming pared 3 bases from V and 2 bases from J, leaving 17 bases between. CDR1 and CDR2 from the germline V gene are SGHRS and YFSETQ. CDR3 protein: CASSSGGYSFQETQYF. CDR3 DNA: TGCGCCAGCAGCTCTGGGGGCTATTCATTTCAAGAGACCCAGTACTTC.

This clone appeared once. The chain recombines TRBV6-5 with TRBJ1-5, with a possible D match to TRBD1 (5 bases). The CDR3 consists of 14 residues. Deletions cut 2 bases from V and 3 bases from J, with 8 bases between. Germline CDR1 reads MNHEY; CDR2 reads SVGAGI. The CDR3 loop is CASSYRGTNQPQHF. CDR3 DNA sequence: TGTGCCAGCAGTTACAGGGGTACCAATCAGCCCCAGCATTTT.

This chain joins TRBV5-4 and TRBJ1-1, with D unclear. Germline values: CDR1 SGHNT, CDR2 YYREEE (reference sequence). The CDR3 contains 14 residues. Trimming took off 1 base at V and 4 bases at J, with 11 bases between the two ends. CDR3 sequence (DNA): TGTGCCAGCAGCTTGCGTCGGGAGGGCACTGAAGCTTTCTTT. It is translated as CASSLRREGTEAFF.